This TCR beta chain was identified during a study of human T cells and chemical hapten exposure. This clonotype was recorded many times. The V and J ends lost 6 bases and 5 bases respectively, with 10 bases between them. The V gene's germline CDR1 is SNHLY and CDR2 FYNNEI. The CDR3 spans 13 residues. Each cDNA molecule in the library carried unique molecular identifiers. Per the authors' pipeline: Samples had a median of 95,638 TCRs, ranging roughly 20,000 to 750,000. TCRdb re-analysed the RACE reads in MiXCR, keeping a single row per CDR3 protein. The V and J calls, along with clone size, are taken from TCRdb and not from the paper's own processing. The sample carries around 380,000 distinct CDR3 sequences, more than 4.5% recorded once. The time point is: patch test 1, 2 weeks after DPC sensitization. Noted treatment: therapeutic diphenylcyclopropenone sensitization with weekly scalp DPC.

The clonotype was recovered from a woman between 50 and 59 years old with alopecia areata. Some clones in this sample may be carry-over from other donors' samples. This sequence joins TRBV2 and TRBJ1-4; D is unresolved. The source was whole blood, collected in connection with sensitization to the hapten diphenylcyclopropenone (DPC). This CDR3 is CASRFYGNEKLFF. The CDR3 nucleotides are TGTGCCAGCAGGTTTTACGGGAATGAAAAACTGTTTTTT.